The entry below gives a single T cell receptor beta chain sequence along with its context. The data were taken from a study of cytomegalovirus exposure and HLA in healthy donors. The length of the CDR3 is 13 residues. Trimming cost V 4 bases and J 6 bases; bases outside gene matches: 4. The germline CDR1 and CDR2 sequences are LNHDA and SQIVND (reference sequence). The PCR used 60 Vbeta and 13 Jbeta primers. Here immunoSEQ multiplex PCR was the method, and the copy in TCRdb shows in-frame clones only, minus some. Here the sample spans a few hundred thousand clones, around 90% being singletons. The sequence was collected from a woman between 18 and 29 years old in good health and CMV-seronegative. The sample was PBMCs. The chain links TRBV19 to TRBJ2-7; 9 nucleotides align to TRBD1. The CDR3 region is CASSTRTGVEQYF. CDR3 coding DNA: TGTGCCAGTAGTACCCGGACAGGGGTCGAGCAGTACTTC.